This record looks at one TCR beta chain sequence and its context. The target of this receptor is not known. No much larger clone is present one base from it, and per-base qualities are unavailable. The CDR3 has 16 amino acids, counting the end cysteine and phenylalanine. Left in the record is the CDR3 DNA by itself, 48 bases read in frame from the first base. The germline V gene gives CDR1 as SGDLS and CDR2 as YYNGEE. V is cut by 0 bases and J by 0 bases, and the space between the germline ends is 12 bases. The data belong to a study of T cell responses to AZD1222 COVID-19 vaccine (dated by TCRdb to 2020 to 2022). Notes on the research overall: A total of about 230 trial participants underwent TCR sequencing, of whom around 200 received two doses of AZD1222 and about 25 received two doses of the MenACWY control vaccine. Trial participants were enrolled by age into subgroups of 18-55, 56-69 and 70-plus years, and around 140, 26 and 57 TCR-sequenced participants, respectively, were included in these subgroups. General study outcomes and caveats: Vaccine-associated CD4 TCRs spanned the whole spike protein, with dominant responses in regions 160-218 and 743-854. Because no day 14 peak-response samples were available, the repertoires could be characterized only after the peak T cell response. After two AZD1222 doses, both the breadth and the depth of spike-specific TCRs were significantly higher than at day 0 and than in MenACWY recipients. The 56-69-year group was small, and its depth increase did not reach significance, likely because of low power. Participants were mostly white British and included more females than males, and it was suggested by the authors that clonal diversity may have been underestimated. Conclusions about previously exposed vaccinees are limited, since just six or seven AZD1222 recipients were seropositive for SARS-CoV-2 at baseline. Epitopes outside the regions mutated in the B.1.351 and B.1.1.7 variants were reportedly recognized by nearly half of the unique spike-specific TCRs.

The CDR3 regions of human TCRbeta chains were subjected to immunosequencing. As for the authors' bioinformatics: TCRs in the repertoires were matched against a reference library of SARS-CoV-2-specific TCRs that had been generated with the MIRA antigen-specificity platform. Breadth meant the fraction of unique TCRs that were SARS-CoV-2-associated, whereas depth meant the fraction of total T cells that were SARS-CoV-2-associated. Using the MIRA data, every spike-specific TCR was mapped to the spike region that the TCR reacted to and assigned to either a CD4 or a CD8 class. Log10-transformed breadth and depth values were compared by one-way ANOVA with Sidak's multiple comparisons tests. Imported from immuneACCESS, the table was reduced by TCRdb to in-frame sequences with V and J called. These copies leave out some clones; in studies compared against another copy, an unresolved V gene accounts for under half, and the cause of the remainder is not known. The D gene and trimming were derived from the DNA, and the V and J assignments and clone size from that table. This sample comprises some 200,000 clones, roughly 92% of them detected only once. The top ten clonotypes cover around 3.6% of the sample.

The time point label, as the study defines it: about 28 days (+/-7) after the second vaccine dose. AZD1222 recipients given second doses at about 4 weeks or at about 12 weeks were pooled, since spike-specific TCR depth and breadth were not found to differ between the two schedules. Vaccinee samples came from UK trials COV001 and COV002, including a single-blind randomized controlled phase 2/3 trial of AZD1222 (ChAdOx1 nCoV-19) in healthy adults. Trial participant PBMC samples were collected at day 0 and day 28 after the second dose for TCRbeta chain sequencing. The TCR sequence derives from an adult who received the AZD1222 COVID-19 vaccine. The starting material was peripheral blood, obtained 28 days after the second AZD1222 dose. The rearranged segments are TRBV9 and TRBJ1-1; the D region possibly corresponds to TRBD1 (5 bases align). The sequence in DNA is TGTGCCAGCAGCGTAGGGGCAGGGCTCCTGAACACTGAAGCTTTCTTT. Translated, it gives CASSVGAGLLNTEAFF.